This T cell receptor (beta chain) emerged from a study of blood T cell repertoires in COVID-19. Study context: Samples representing acute and convalescent COVID-19 were sourced from the United States, Italy and Spain. PBMCs, B-cell-depleted T cells, or T cells were the source of the cDNA or gDNA that made up the material.

Germline V gives CDR1 SGHDT, CDR2 YYEEEE. The germline V and J ends were trimmed by 1 base and 5 bases, with 24 bases remaining between them. The CDR3 length is 18 residues. Original methodology: By means of reference gene primer amplification, nucleated cell counts were estimated. Assay: immunoSEQ multiplex PCR; the TCRdb copy retains only in-frame clones and omits some. V and J calls and clone size are as listed in that table; D and trimming were resolved from the DNA. The top ten clones hold approximately 31% of a sample with nearly 11,000 clones, 84% of them seen once. The V call is TRBV5-6, the J call TRBJ2-5, with a tentative D call TRBD2 (6 bases). Sequencing used peripheral blood. This receptor was identified in a man in his forties or fifties with active COVID-19. CDR3 nucleotides: TGTGCCAGCAGCTTGTCTGCAGACGGAGGGCCAGGGCGGGAGACCCAGTACTTC. It is translated as CASSLSADGGPGRETQYF.